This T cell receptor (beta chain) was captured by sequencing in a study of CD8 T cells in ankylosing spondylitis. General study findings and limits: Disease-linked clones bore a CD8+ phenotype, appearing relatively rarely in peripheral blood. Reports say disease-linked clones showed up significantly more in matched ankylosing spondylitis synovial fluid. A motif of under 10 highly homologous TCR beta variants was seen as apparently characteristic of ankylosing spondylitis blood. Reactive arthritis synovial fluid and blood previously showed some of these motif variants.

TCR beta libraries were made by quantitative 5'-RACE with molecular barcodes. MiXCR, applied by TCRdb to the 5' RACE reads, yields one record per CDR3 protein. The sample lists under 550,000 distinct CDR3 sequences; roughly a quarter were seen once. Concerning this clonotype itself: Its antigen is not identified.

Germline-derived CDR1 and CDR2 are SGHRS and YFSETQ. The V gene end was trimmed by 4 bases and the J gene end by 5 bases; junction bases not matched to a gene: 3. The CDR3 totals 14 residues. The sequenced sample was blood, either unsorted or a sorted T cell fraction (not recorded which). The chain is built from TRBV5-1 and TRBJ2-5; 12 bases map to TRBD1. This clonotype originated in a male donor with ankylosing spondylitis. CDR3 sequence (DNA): TGCGCCAGCAGCCTGGGACAGGGGGCCGAGACCCAGTACTTC. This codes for CASSLGQGAETQYF. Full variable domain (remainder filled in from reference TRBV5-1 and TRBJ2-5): KAGVTQTPRYLIKTRGQQVTLSCSPISGHRSVSWYQQTPGQGLQFLFEYFSETQRNKGNFPGRFSGRQFSNSRSEMNVSTLELGDSALYLCASSLGQGAETQYFGPGTRLLVL.